Detailed here is one T cell receptor (beta chain). The antigen is unknown. This record comes from a study of T cells in localized non-small cell lung cancer. Whole-study results and caveats: A median of roughly 57 clones ranked among the top 100 in tumor appeared in adjacent lung.

V lost 5 bases, J lost 0 bases, and 8 bases lay in between. This CDR3 is built from 13 residues. Only in-frame clones appear in the TCRdb table, and some are missing; sequencing was by immunoSEQ multiplex PCR. This sample has some 1,000 clones, with approximately 31% found just once. The input for sequencing was normal lung tissue next to the tumor, taken before any cancer treatment. The TCR comes from a male donor aged 60 or over with stage II lung adenocarcinoma. The rearrangement links TRBV6-7 to TRBJ2-7; D unclear. TRBV6-7 is noted as an ORF with a role that remains uncertain. CDR3 loop: CASSEMDSYEQYF. CDR3 sequence (DNA): TGTGCCAGCAGTGAGATGGACTCCTACGAGCAGTACTTC.